These 27 T cell receptor beta chains came from one sample sequenced in a study of tumor-infiltrating lymphocytes in primary liver carcinoma. TCR beta cDNA was made from approximately 500 ng total RNA with a constant-region primer. Construction of TCR beta libraries relied on three successive nested multiplex PCR rounds employing slightly modified ARM-PCR. The first two PCR rounds used TRBV1-TRBV30 forward primers with a C-beta reverse primer, roughly 11 cycles each. TCRdb passed the multiplex PCR reads through MiXCR, listing each CDR3 protein once. This table has 120,000 or so distinct CDR3 sequences, around 60% appearing once. Extraction of RNA together with DNA used about 17-31 mg of unsorted bulk tissue. The sequencing input was liver tumor tissue from sampling region 1. Subset specified: tumor region T1, superior pole. The receptors were sampled from a woman in her fifties or sixties with primary liver carcinoma and hepatitis B virus infection.

The sample holds one count of this clonotype. Compared with germline, one end of the junction differs, possibly owing to a read error. The chain recombines TRBV11-2 with TRBJ2-2; possible D gene TRBD2, 5 bases. Germline CDR1 and CDR2: SGHAT and FQNNGV. CDR3 size: 12 residues. Here the CDR3 DNA reads TGCGCCAGCAGCTTCGAATTCGGGGAGCCGCTTTTT. Translation: CASSFEFGEPLF.

A remark on this clonotype: A read error may account for a junction end that differs from germline. This chain links TRBV11-2 with TRBJ2-3; D possibly corresponds to TRBD2 (5 bases). The CDR3 is 14 amino acids. Germline CDR1 is SGHAT and CDR2 is FQNNGV. The DNA for the CDR3 is TGTGCCAGCAGCTTACAGCGGAACACAAATACGCAGTATTTC. Amino acids: CASSLQRNTNTQYF.

Sample share makes this clonotype medium-sized (0.01 to 0.1%). The CDR3 DNA reads as TGTGCCAGCAGCTTAGTGGGGGGTTTAGTGTCCAATGAGCAGTTCTTC. Amino acid sequence: CASSLVGGLVSNEQFF. This sequence joins TRBV11-3 and TRBJ2-1; tentatively, D is TRBD2 (6 bases). Trimming took 1 base from V and 6 from J, leaving 16 bases between them. The CDR3 sequence is 16 residues long. The V gene's germline CDR1 is SGHNT and CDR2 YENEEA.

The chain is built from TRBV11-1 and TRBJ2-3; the match to TRBD2 covers 9 bases. Germline V CDR1 and CDR2: SGHAT, FQDESV (reference sequence). This CDR3 has 15 residues. V gave up 5 bases and J gave up 15 bases; unmatched junction bases: 18. The CDR3 sequence is CASSPSGRRTDTRYF. CDR3 nucleotide sequence: TGTGCCAGCAGCCCCAGCGGGAGGCGTACGGATACGCGATATTTT.

This clonotype was counted ten times or more. The gene calls are TRBV12-3 or TRBV12-4 and TRBJ2-3; 11 bases fit TRBD1. The CDR3 covers 15 residues. Losses at the gene ends were 6 bases for V and 4 bases for J; bases not matched to a gene: 6. This CDR3 reads CASSRTGGEPDTQYF. As DNA, the CDR3 is TGTGCCAGCAGCAGGACAGGGGGCGAGCCAGATACGCAGTATTTT.

This clonotype was recorded many times. This chain joins TRBV6-6 and TRBJ2-7; tentative D call: TRBD2 (6 bases). The germline V gene has CDR1 MNHNY and CDR2 SVGAGI (reference sequence). The V end was cut by 3 bases, the J end by 3 bases, with 15 bases between. The CDR3 contains 15 residues. The CDR3 loop is CASSYDPGGYYEQYF. The CDR3 DNA reads TGTGCCAGCAGTTATGACCCAGGAGGGTACTACGAGCAGTACTTC.

Notes on this clonotype: A much larger clone differs by one base, so this may be a read error. The V gene is TRBV29-1, the J gene TRBJ1-1, with 7 nucleotides matching TRBD1. Per germline, CDR1 SQVTM and CDR2 ANQGSEA. This CDR3 is built from 13 residues. The CDR3, as DNA: TGCAGCGTGAGGGGACAGCTGAACACTGATGCTTTCTTT. Translating gives CSVRGQLNTDAFF. The full variable domain, completed using reference TRBV29-1 and TRBJ1-1, is SAVISQKPSRDICQRGTSLTIQCQVDSQVTMMFWYRQQPGQSLTLIATANQGSEATYESGFVIDKFPISRPNLTFSTLTVSNMSPEDSSIYLCSVRGQLNTDAFFGQGTRLTVV.

As for this clonotype: This could be a read error, since a much larger clone is one nucleotide away. The rearrangement joins TRBV6-1 to TRBJ2-6, with 7 positions matching TRBD1. This CDR3 is built from 17 residues. CDR1 MNHNS and CDR2 SASEGT come from the germline V gene. The CDR3 is CASSARTGRSVANVLTF. The CDR3 coding sequence is TGTGCCAGCAGTGCCCGGACAGGTCGCTCTGTGGCCAACGTCCTGACTTTC.

The genes are TRBV5-1 and TRBJ2-1; TRBD2 is a possible D gene (5 bases). There are 16 residues in the CDR3. CDR1 and CDR2 (germline): SGHRS, YFSETQ. V lost 0 bases and J 6 bases, leaving 16 bases between the germline ends. This chain's CDR3 is CASSLEAQAAGNEQFF. The CDR3 nucleotides read TGCGCCAGCAGCTTGGAGGCGCAGGCGGCGGGCAATGAGCAGTTCTTC.

This chain uses TRBV11-2 with TRBJ2-1; D uncertain. The V and J ends lost 0 bases and 14 bases respectively, with 17 bases between them. The CDR3 loop spans 14 amino acids. Germline CDR1 is SGHAT and CDR2 is FQNNGV. The CDR3 reads CASSLEALASHKFF. The DNA for the CDR3 is TGTGCCAGCAGCTTAGAGGCCCTGGCTAGTCACAAGTTCTTC.

This sequence joins TRBV11-2 and TRBJ2-5; D gene ambiguous. V lost 7 bases and J lost 3, with 15 bases in between. CDR1 and CDR2 from the germline V gene are SGHAT and FQNNGV. The CDR3 has 14 residues. The CDR3 DNA sequence: TGTGCCAGCAATTTATTTGCAGAGGAAGAGACCCAGTACTTC. Protein product: CASNLFAEEETQYF.

Remarks on this clonotype: One end of the junction is discordant with germline, which a read error may explain. This chain uses TRBV11-2 with TRBJ2-1; 9 bases are shared with TRBD2. This CDR3 is built from 16 residues. Germline V gives CDR1 SGHAT, CDR2 FQNNGV. As DNA, the CDR3 is TGTGCCAACAGCTTAGGGGGCGGGAGGGCCGGGAATGAACAGTTCTTC. Translated: CANSLGGGRAGNEQFF.

Turning to this clonotype: With a much larger clone just one base away, this may be a read error. The chain links TRBV6-5 to TRBJ2-3; no clear D gene. Germline V CDR1 and CDR2: MNHEY, SVGAGI. The germline V and J ends were trimmed by 6 bases and 8 bases, with 18 bases remaining between them. The CDR3 length is 14 residues. The CDR3 spells CASSQTATRLTQYF. In DNA, the CDR3 is TGTGCCAGCAGCCAAACCGCGACCCGTCTTACGCAGTATTTT.

The chain has TRBV29-1 and TRBJ1-2; TRBD1 is a possible D gene (5 bases). The CDR3 runs 12 residues. The V gene lost 8 bases and the J gene lost 3 bases, with 13 bases spanning the gap. The germline CDR1 and CDR2 sequences are SQVTM and ANQGSEA. The CDR3 here is CSPSLGDYGYTF. DNA for the CDR3: TGCAGCCCTTCCCTGGGGGACTATGGCTACACCTTC. The entire variable domain, with the rest obtained from reference TRBV29-1 and TRBJ1-2, is as follows: SAVISQKPSRDICQRGTSLTIQCQVDSQVTMMFWYRQQPGQSLTLIATANQGSEATYESGFVIDKFPISRPNLTFSTLTVSNMSPEDSSIYLCSPSLGDYGYTFGSGTRLTVV.

The rearrangement uses TRBV2 and TRBJ2-4; D may be TRBD1 (5 bases). The germline CDR1 and CDR2 sequences are SNHLY and FYNNEI. This CDR3 has 13 amino acids. With 6 bases removed from V and 7 bases from J, the gap between germline ends came to 13 bases. This CDR3 reads CASSQGLGNIQYF. For the CDR3, the DNA is TGTGCCAGCAGCCAGGGCCTAGGGAACATTCAGTACTTC.

In this sample, this clonotype turned up many times. CDR3 protein: CASWGELVGQNYSNQPQHF. Here the CDR3 DNA reads TGCGCCAGCTGGGGAGAGTTAGTCGGGCAAAATTATAGCAATCAGCCCCAGCATTTT. V gene TRBV4-1 combines with J gene TRBJ1-5; D unclear. Germline V lookup: CDR1 MGHRA, CDR2 YSYEKL. Trimming took off 8 bases at V and 0 bases at J, with 26 bases between the two ends. The CDR3 sequence is 19 residues long.

As for this clonotype: At one end the junction does not follow the germline gene, possibly because of a read error. The V and J genes are TRBV30 and TRBJ2-1; 11 bases are a match to TRBD1. CDR1 is GTSNPN and CDR2 is SVGIG in the germline V gene (reference sequence). The CDR3 is 14 amino acids. This CDR3 is CAWRGWDRTGGIAF. CDR3 in DNA: TGTGCCTGGAGGGGATGGGACCGGACAGGGGGCATTGCCTTC.

In regard to this clonotype: No conserved phenylalanine or tryptophan ends this CDR3, so it is likely a read error. The rearrangement links TRBV6-5 to TRBJ1-5; unclear D gene. This CDR3 is 15 amino acids long. Germline CDR1 reads MNHEY; CDR2 reads SVGAGI. The CDR3 DNA follows: TGTGCCAGCAGTTGGGGTCTGAATAGCAATCGGCCCCAGCATTAT. Residues: CASSWGLNSNRPQHY.

Comments on this clonotype: Given a much more abundant clone one base away, this may be a read error. This chain connects TRBV5-4 to TRBJ2-4; TRBD2 is a possible D gene (5 bases). This CDR3 has 16 residues. Trimming pared 2 bases from V and 0 bases from J, leaving 12 bases between. The V gene's germline CDR1 is SGHNT and CDR2 YYREEE (reference sequence). The CDR3 DNA reads as TGTGCCAGCAGCTTTGTCGGGAACCTAGCCAAAAACATTCAGTACTTC. It translates to CASSFVGNLAKNIQYF.

This clonotype was observed at least ten times. The chain uses TRBV6-5 and TRBJ2-7, with unresolved D. V was pared by 2 bases and J by 3 bases, with 11 bases between. The length of the CDR3 is 14 residues. Germline assignment: CDR1 MNHEY and CDR2 SVGAGI. CDR3 DNA: TGTGCCAGCAGTTACCTCGCAGGTGTCTACGAGCAGTACTTC. This codes for CASSYLAGVYEQYF.

In regard to this clonotype: Being one base from a much bigger clone, this may be a read error. The chain joins TRBV5-1 to TRBJ2-4; D is perhaps TRBD1 (6 bases). This CDR3 comprises 16 residues. CDR1 is SGHRS, CDR2 YFSETQ, per germline. The CDR3 region has the DNA TGCGCCAGCAGCTTTGACAGGAGAGGAGCCATAAACATTCAGTACTTC. Translation: CASSFDRRGAINIQYF.

This clonotype was seen ten or more times. The V call is TRBV5-1, the J call TRBJ2-5; D uncertain. Germline values: CDR1 SGHRS, CDR2 YFSETQ. Trimming pared 0 bases from V and 0 bases from J, leaving 3 bases between. This CDR3 contains 13 residues. CDR3 bases: TGCGCCAGCAGCTTGGAGTACCAAGAGACCCAGTACTTC. This gives the protein CASSLEYQETQYF.

Of note for this clonotype: A clone one base away is much larger, so this may be a read error. In this CDR3 the conserved last residue, phenylalanine or tryptophan, is missing, so a read error is likely. The rearrangement uses TRBV5-5 and TRBJ1-2, with D maybe TRBD1 (5 bases). Trimming took 5 bases from V and 7 from J, leaving 21 bases between them. This CDR3 has 15 amino acids. Germline V gene data show CDR1 as SGHKS and CDR2 as YYEKEE (reference sequence). CDR3 amino acids: CASSPGISGGGGYTS. The CDR3 bases are TGTGCCAGCAGTCCTGGGATCTCGGGGGGAGGTGGCTACACCTCC.

As regards this clonotype: No conserved phenylalanine or tryptophan ends this CDR3, so it is likely a read error. V usage is TRBV11-2 and J usage is TRBJ2-2; a weak D match, TRBD1 (5 bases). The germline V gene encodes CDR1 SGHAT and CDR2 FQNNGV. This CDR3 comprises 15 residues. Deletions cut 6 bases from V and 4 bases from J, with 15 bases between. CDR3 nucleotide sequence: TGTGCCAGCAGTCTGGACGACAGCCTCACCGGGGAGCTGTTTCTT. This encodes CASSLDDSLTGELFL.

On this clonotype itself: At one end the junction does not follow the germline gene, possibly because of a read error. This chain uses TRBV6-1 with TRBJ2-7; D is undetermined. The CDR3 extends over 11 amino acids. Per the germline V gene, CDR1 is MNHNS and CDR2 is SASEGT. This CDR3 is CATQKTYGQNF. The CDR3 DNA sequence: TGTGCCACCCAGAAGACCTACGGGCAGAACTTC.

Many counts were recorded for this clonotype. This CDR3 is CASSLGRQGISYNEQFF. The CDR3 coding sequence is TGTGCCAGCAGCTTAGGTCGACAGGGTATCTCCTACAATGAGCAGTTCTTC. The chain carries TRBV11-2 and TRBJ2-1, with 7 bases identical to TRBD1. J gave up 0 bases and V 1 base, and 6 bases lay outside the gene matches. This CDR3 is built from 17 residues. CDR1 is SGHAT and CDR2 is FQNNGV in the germline V gene.

Concerning this clonotype itself: A junction end diverges from the germline sequence, so it may reflect a read error. The gene calls are TRBV11-2 and TRBJ2-1; perhaps D is TRBD1 or TRBD2 (5 bases each). Germline CDR1 is SGHAT and CDR2 is FQNNGV. The CDR3 contains 13 residues. The DNA for the CDR3 is TGTGCCTGCAGCTGGGCTAACGGGGCAGAGCAGTTCTTC. It codes for CACSWANGAEQFF.